This TCR beta chain was documented in a study of blood T cell repertoires in COVID-19. Study as a whole: The United States, Italy and Spain provided the acute and convalescent COVID-19 samples. T cells, B-cell-depleted T cells, or PBMCs supplied cDNA or gDNA.

V was pared by 3 bases and J by 3 bases, with 9 bases between. The CDR3 spans 13 residues. TCRdb's copy holds only in-frame clones and misses some; the assay was immunoSEQ multiplex PCR. The sample yields tens of thousands of clones, 70% to 90% seen once. The chain combines TRBV12-3 or TRBV12-4 with TRBJ2-7; D uncertain. This receptor was identified in a woman of 80 years or more with active or convalescent COVID-19. The sample taken for sequencing was peripheral blood. The CDR3 DNA sequence: TGTGCCAGCAGTTTTCTCACACACTACGAGCAGTACTTC. Translation gives CASSFLTHYEQYF.